This TCR beta chain was captured by sequencing in a study of T cell repertoires in cytomegalovirus infection. Study outcomes and limitations: In two of eight donors, the top clonotype was HLA-C-restricted CMV-specific.

Trimming took off 2 bases at V and 5 bases at J, with 13 bases between the two ends. Germline values: CDR1 SGHVS, CDR2 FQNEAQ. This CDR3 comprises 15 residues. This clonotype was seen a handful of times. Its antigen remains unknown. TCRdb redid the calling of the reads with MiXCR, one entry per CDR3 protein. Counted here are hundreds of thousands of distinct CDR3 sequences, 40% to 50% occurring once; the ten biggest clones make up around 44%. This TCR derives from a human donor in good health (CMV status not recorded). Some clones in this sample may be carry-over from other donors' samples. The rearrangement joins TRBV7-8 to TRBJ1-5; possibly TRBD1 for D (6 bases). The source was cultured PBMCs, collected from culture after CMV antigen stimulation. The CDR3 DNA reads TGTGCCAGCAGCTTACGGGGGGCTCCATATCAGCCCCAGCATTTT. This encodes CASSLRGAPYQPQHF.